What follows are 28 T cell receptor beta chains derived from one specimen sequenced in a study of T cell repertoires in cytomegalovirus infection. These TCRs are of unknown antigen specificity. TCRdb re-called the reads through MiXCR, storing one row per CDR3 protein. The repertoire consists of about 890,000 distinct CDR3 sequences, with approximately 31% occurring once and the leading ten covering 10% to 15%. The sample in question was cultured CD8+ T cells from PBMCs, obtained from culture after CMV antigen stimulation. These receptors were collected from a human donor in good health (CMV status not recorded). Some clones in this sample may be carry-over from other donors' samples.

The CDR3 nucleotides read TGTGCCAGCAGCCTGACAGGGGCGGTTCTCCACGAGCAGTACTTC. Protein product: CASSLTGAVLHEQYF. The chain couples TRBV27 to TRBJ2-7, with TRBD1 matching 8 bases. The germline V gene encodes CDR1 MNHEY and CDR2 SMNVEV (reference sequence). This CDR3 region has 15 residues. Trimming took 6 bases from V and 5 from J; bases not matched to a gene: 12.

The rearrangement links TRBV7-8 to TRBJ2-2; no clear D gene. Germline V gene lookup returns CDR1 SGHVS and CDR2 FQNEAQ. CDR3 length equals 13 residues. The V end lost 8 bases, the J end lost 0 bases, and 7 bases lay between the germline ends. CDR3 residues: CASRRSNTGELFF. CDR3 in DNA: TGTGCCAGCCGTAGATCGAACACCGGGGAGCTGTTTTTT.

At least ten counts were recorded for this clonotype. This chain uses TRBV7-2 with TRBJ2-1; 9 positions agree with TRBD2. Trimming at V came to 5 bases and at J to 10 bases, leaving 18 bases not matched to a gene. CDR1 is SGHTA, CDR2 FQGNSA, per germline. The CDR3 is 17 residues long. CDR3 in DNA: TGTGCCAGCAGCCCCAGGGTAGCGGGGGCCTTCGGGGTGGAGCAGTTCTTC. It specifies CASSPRVAGAFGVEQFF. Looking up the rest from reference TRBV7-2 and TRBJ2-1 gives the full variable domain: GAGVSQSPSNKVTEKGKDVELRCDPISGHTALYWYRQSLGQGLEFLIYFQGNSAPDKSGLPSDRFSAERTGGSVSTLTIQRTQQEDSAVYLCASSPRVAGAFGVEQFFGPGTRLTVL.

This clonotype was seen more than once but under ten times. The chain carries TRBV12-3 or TRBV12-4 and TRBJ1-1; 9 positions agree with TRBD1. The CDR3 sequence is 12 residues long. Trimming cost V 5 bases and J 8 bases; bases outside gene matches: 3. CDR3 in DNA: TGTGCCAGCAGTCGGACAGGGGTAGAAGCTTTCTTT. Protein product: CASSRTGVEAFF.

The chain is built from TRBV12-3 or TRBV12-4 and TRBJ2-3; 9 bases match TRBD2. The length of the CDR3 is 19 residues. The V segment lost 2 bases and the J segment 0 bases; nucleotides outside the gene matches: 12. The CDR3 region is CASSLMVLAGPLSTDTQYF. In DNA form, the CDR3 reads TGTGCCAGCAGTTTAATGGTGCTAGCGGGGCCCCTTAGCACAGATACGCAGTATTTT.

The J gene is TRBJ1-6, the V gene TRBV6-6; 8 nucleotides match TRBD1. Germline CDR1 and CDR2: MNHNY and SVGAGI (reference sequence). After removal of 5 bases from V and 5 bases from J, the junction contained 11 bases not matched to a gene. CDR3 length: 17 residues. The CDR3 DNA is TGTGCCAGCAGTCTCGGACAGGGCTTAATGGATAATTCACCCCTCCACTTT. Translated, it gives CASSLGQGLMDNSPLHF.

This clonotype turned up a few times. The rearrangement links TRBV14 to TRBJ1-1; tentative D call: TRBD1 (5 bases). Germline loops: CDR1 SGHDN, CDR2 FVKESK. The CDR3 covers 11 residues. V lost 10 bases and J 1 base, leaving 7 bases between the germline ends. The CDR3 reads CATQGNTEAFF. DNA of the CDR3: TGTGCCACTCAGGGGAACACTGAAGCTTTCTTT.

This chain joins TRBV19 and TRBJ2-1, with D unclear. The CDR3 is 13 residues long. CDR1 is LNHDA and CDR2 is SQIVND in the germline V gene (reference sequence). With 9 bases removed from V and 9 bases from J, the gap between germline ends came to 18 bases. The CDR3 reads CASQYIESGEQFF. CDR3 nucleotide sequence: TGTGCCAGCCAGTATATTGAGTCCGGTGAGCAGTTCTTC.

The chain carries TRBV7-9 and TRBJ2-5; a weak D match, TRBD1 (6 bases). Germline CDR1 is SEHNR and CDR2 is FQNEAQ (reference sequence). The CDR3 length is 13 residues. Trimming shortened V by 3 bases and J by 6 bases, and 11 bases separated the two germline ends. CDR3: CASSFQGMKTQYF. The CDR3 nucleotides are TGTGCCAGCAGCTTCCAGGGGATGAAGACCCAGTACTTC.

The chain joins TRBV5-1 to TRBJ2-5; no definite D call. The germline CDR1 and CDR2 sequences are SGHRS and YFSETQ. There are 13 residues in the CDR3. The V and J ends lost 0 bases and 10 bases respectively, with 13 bases between them. CDR3 sequence reads: CASSLAQEGIQYF. The CDR3 nucleotides are TGCGCCAGCAGCTTGGCCCAGGAAGGTATCCAGTACTTC.

This clonotype was picked up a small number of times. The chain is built from TRBV11-2 and TRBJ2-1, with 7 bases lining up with TRBD2. Germline CDR1 is SGHAT and CDR2 is FQNNGV. The trim removed 5 bases at V and 3 bases at J, leaving 7 bases unmatched. The CDR3 covers 15 residues. CDR3 DNA sequence: TGTGCCAGCAGCAACCGGGACTACCTCTACAATGAGCAGTTCTTC. It codes for CASSNRDYLYNEQFF.

This clonotype was counted a single time. This chain links TRBV19 with TRBJ2-1; 14 positions agree with TRBD2. Germline CDR1 is LNHDA and CDR2 is SQIVND (reference sequence). Trimming at V came to 5 bases and at J to 7 bases, leaving 7 bases not matched to a gene. There are 16 residues in the CDR3. CDR3 bases: TGTGCCAGTAGTGCCTCGGGACTAGCGGGGGTAAATGAGCAGTTCTTC. This gives the protein CASSASGLAGVNEQFF.

The chain carries TRBV4-3 and TRBJ1-2, with 8 bases fitting TRBD1. Germline assignment: CDR1 LGHNA and CDR2 YSLEER. The trim removed 5 bases at V and 8 bases at J, leaving 10 bases unmatched. The CDR3 is 14 amino acids. The CDR3 DNA is TGCGCCAGCAGCTTGGACAGGGACGCGAGCGGCTACACCTTC. Its translation: CASSLDRDASGYTF.

This clonotype was found many times. The chain uses TRBV6-1 and TRBJ2-5, with TRBD1 matching 7 bases. Per germline, CDR1 MNHNS and CDR2 SASEGT. The CDR3 consists of 17 residues. Germline trimming cut 5 bases from V and 4 bases from J; bases unmatched to any gene: 16. CDR3: CASSRKTGRAPGETQYF. CDR3 in DNA: TGTGCCAGCAGTCGGAAGACAGGGCGAGCTCCGGGAGAGACCCAGTACTTC.

In its sample, this clonotype was seen many times. The rearrangement joins TRBV7-2 to TRBJ2-2, with 14 nucleotides matching TRBD2. Germline values: CDR1 SGHTA, CDR2 FQGNSA. The ends lost 3 bases at V and 6 bases at J; junction bases unmatched: 9. The CDR3 spans 18 residues. CDR3 sequence (DNA): TGTGCCAGCAGCTTGCTAATGACTAGCGGGGGGGCCGCCGGGGAGCTGTTTTTT. Its protein is CASSLLMTSGGAAGELFF. Drawing the rest from reference TRBV7-2 and TRBJ2-2, the complete variable domain is GAGVSQSPSNKVTEKGKDVELRCDPISGHTALYWYRQSLGQGLEFLIYFQGNSAPDKSGLPSDRFSAERTGGSVSTLTIQRTQQEDSAVYLCASSLLMTSGGAAGELFFGEGSRLTVL.

This clonotype has more than one count but fewer than ten. The chain combines TRBV28 with TRBJ2-6, with unresolved D. CDR3 length: 14 amino acids. CDR1 and CDR2 (germline): MDHEN, SYDVKM. V lost 7 bases and J lost 1, with 8 bases in between. CDR3 loop: CASKGRSGANVLTF. The DNA of the CDR3 is TGTGCCAGCAAGGGTAGATCTGGGGCCAACGTCCTGACTTTC.

This clonotype has a handful of counts. The V gene is TRBV7-8, the J gene TRBJ1-5, with no clear D. The CDR3 is 14 residues long. CDR1 is SGHVS, CDR2 FQNEAQ, per germline. V dropped 3 bases and J dropped 7 bases, with 13 bases sitting between them. CDR3: CASSFNGPTQPQHF. In DNA, the CDR3 is TGTGCCAGCAGCTTTAACGGGCCGACCCAGCCCCAGCATTTT.

This clonotype was seen a few times. The chain employs TRBV7-9 and TRBJ2-1, with 11 bases that match TRBD2. The CDR3 spans 15 residues. The germline V gene encodes CDR1 SEHNR and CDR2 FQNEAQ (reference sequence). Trimming took 6 bases from V and 7 from J; bases not matched to a gene: 8. The CDR3 DNA follows: TGTGCCAGCAGTAAAGCTAGCGGGGGGTTGAATGAGCAGTTCTTC. The encoded protein is CASSKASGGLNEQFF.

The chain carries TRBV5-1 and TRBJ2-3; TRBD2 agrees at 9 bases. The germline CDR1 and CDR2 sequences are SGHRS and YFSETQ. V trimming: 4 bases; J trimming: 7 bases; junction bases outside the gene matches: 7. The CDR3 is made up of 14 amino acids. The CDR3 reads CASSPGLASHTQYF. The DNA for the CDR3 is TGCGCCAGCAGCCCGGGACTAGCAAGCCATACGCAGTATTTT. Combining the CDR3 with reference TRBV5-1 and TRBJ2-3 gives the whole variable domain KAGVTQTPRYLIKTRGQQVTLSCSPISGHRSVSWYQQTPGQGLQFLFEYFSETQRNKGNFPGRFSGRQFSNSRSEMNVSTLELGDSALYLCASSPGLASHTQYFGPGTRLTVL.

This clonotype was recorded a few times. The CDR3 sequence is CSARDRDQLGTEAFF. The CDR3 region has the DNA TGCAGTGCTAGAGATCGTGACCAGTTGGGCACTGAAGCTTTCTTT. The gene calls are TRBV20-1 and TRBJ1-1; D is ambiguous. Germline V gene data show CDR1 as DFQATT and CDR2 as SNEGSKA (reference sequence). The V end lost 0 bases, the J end lost 4 bases, and 15 bases lay between the germline ends. The CDR3 is 15 amino acids.

Concerning this clonotype: A junction end diverges from the germline sequence, so it may reflect a read error. CDR3: CANSLLGGADEQYF. The CDR3 region has the DNA TGTGCCAACAGCCTTTTGGGGGGGGCCGACGAGCAGTACTTC. The genes are TRBV7-6 and TRBJ2-7; D perhaps matches TRBD2 (7 bases). Germline V lookup: CDR1 SGHVS, CDR2 FNYEAQ. CDR3 length: 14 residues.

The CDR3 reads CASSLGAGGGYTEAFF. CDR3 DNA sequence: TGTGCCAGCAGCTTAGGGGCCGGGGGTGGGTACACTGAAGCTTTCTTT. This sequence joins TRBV7-8 and TRBJ1-1; maybe TRBD1 (5 bases). V shed 1 base and J shed 3 bases, with 15 bases lying between them. Germline CDR1 SGHVS, CDR2 FQNEAQ. The CDR3 runs 16 residues. Drawing the rest from reference TRBV7-8 and TRBJ1-1, the complete variable domain is GAGVSQSPRYKVAKRGQDVALRCDPISGHVSLFWYQQALGQGPEFLTYFQNEAQLDKSGLPSDRFFAERPEGSVSTLKIQRTQQEDSAVYLCASSLGAGGGYTEAFFGQGTRLTVV.

The V gene is TRBV28, the J gene TRBJ2-7; the D gene is possibly TRBD1 (6 bases). The CDR3 spans 13 residues. Germline lookup yields CDR1 MDHEN and CDR2 SYDVKM. Trimming took off 3 bases at V and 7 bases at J, with 13 bases between the two ends. CDR3 loop: CASSLLGAREQYV. The CDR3 coding sequence is TGTGCCAGCAGTTTGTTGGGGGCTCGTGAGCAGTACGTC.

This clonotype was found a few times. The chain has TRBV11-2 and TRBJ2-5, with D unclear. This CDR3 has 15 amino acids. The V gene's germline CDR1 is SGHAT and CDR2 FQNNGV. Trimming removed 1 base at V and 5 bases at J, with 14 bases between. CDR3 nucleotide sequence: TGTGCCAGCAGCTTAGGCGGCTTAAACGGGGAGACCCAGTACTTC. Protein sequence: CASSLGGLNGETQYF. Variable domain in full (rest from reference TRBV11-2 and TRBJ2-5): EAGVAQSPRYKIIEKRQSVAFWCNPISGHATLYWYQQILGQGPKLLIQFQNNGVVDDSQLPKDRFSAERLKGVDSTLKIQPAKLEDSAVYLCASSLGGLNGETQYFGPGTRLLVL.

This clonotype was observed a few times. The genes are TRBV11-3 and TRBJ2-7, with D tentatively TRBD1 (5 bases). Per germline, CDR1 SGHNT and CDR2 YENEEA. The CDR3 has 14 amino acids. The V end was cut by 4 bases, the J end by 2 bases, with 12 bases between. The DNA of the CDR3 is TGTGCCAGCAGCTCCCCAGGGCCCCCCTACGAGCAGTACTTC. Protein sequence: CASSSPGPPYEQYF.

The table lists this clonotype with a count of one. The chain recombines TRBV24-1 with TRBJ1-1; perhaps TRBD1 as D (5 bases). Germline CDR1 and CDR2: KGHDR and SFDVKD. The V end was cut by 9 bases, the J end by 3 bases, with 13 bases between. CDR3 length: 13 amino acids. The CDR3: CATVSGRDTEAFF. CDR3 nucleotide sequence: TGTGCCACCGTCTCCGGCAGGGACACTGAAGCTTTCTTT.

The chain employs TRBV12-3 or TRBV12-4 and TRBJ2-7; D gene unclear. The CDR3 is 16 residues long. The V end lost 4 bases, the J end lost 0 bases, and 16 bases lay between the germline ends. The CDR3 loop reads CASSSPGPSSSYEQYF. The CDR3, as DNA: TGTGCCAGCAGTTCGCCCGGGCCCTCGTCCTCCTACGAGCAGTACTTC.

The table lists this clonotype with a few counts. The chain recombines TRBV28 with TRBJ2-7; no firm D call. The CDR3 is made up of 13 amino acids. V lost 3 bases to trimming and J lost 6 bases, with 12 bases between them. Germline-derived CDR1 and CDR2 are MDHEN and SYDVKM. Here the CDR3 reads CASSLDRVSEQYV. CDR3 nucleotides: TGTGCCAGCAGTTTGGATAGGGTGAGCGAGCAGTACGTC.